A single sample gave rise to the 23 T cell receptor beta chains below, sequenced in a study of shared clonotypes between healthy human individuals (dated by TCRdb to about 2020). Library preparation employed the immunoSEQ multiplex PCR assay. TCRdb carries this immuneACCESS record with in-frame sequences only. Its versions omit some clonotypes, under half of them owing to an unresolved V gene in the studies checked, with the rest unexplained. For this sample the table gives about 2.1 million clones, of which roughly 95% were detected only once. About 1.7% of the sample is in the top ten clones. For the CD8 naive samples, CD45RO-negative cells were positively selected for CCR7, yielding a CD45RA+CCR7+ population from which TemRA cells were excluded. The source material was naive CD8+ T cells from PBMCs. The sample's cell subset or site, from its label and the paper: CD45RA+CCR7+. These receptors originate from a man younger than 30 in good health. Some clones in this sample may be carry-over from other donors' samples.

This clone was picked up one time. The genes are TRBV4-3 and TRBJ2-7, with 7 bases matching TRBD2. The CDR3 is made up of 15 amino acids. Germline V gene data show CDR1 as LGHNA and CDR2 as YSLEER. After removal of 3 bases from V and 1 base from J, the junction contained 6 bases not matched to a gene. CDR3 bases: TGCGCCAGCAGCCAGGGGGGGGACGGTTCCTACGAGCAGTACTTC. Translation: CASSQGGDGSYEQYF.

In nucleotides, the CDR3 is TGTGCCAGCTCCGGACAGGGAAGAGAAAAACTGTTTTTT. Translation: CASSGQGREKLFF. The gene calls are TRBV2 and TRBJ1-4; 8 nucleotides match TRBD1. This CDR3 region has 13 residues. Germline trimming cut 8 bases from V and 8 bases from J; bases unmatched to any gene: 7. The germline V gene encodes CDR1 SNHLY and CDR2 FYNNEI.

The V gene is TRBV13, the J gene TRBJ1-4; 7 nucleotides align to TRBD1. The junction had 7 bases not matched to a gene; V was cut back by 4 bases and J by 8 bases. There are 14 residues in the CDR3. Germline V lookup: CDR1 PRHDT, CDR2 FYEKMQ (reference sequence). In DNA, the CDR3 is TGTGCCAGCAGCTACGACAGGGACCAGGAAAAACTGTTTTTT. Its protein is CASSYDRDQEKLFF.

This clone was counted between two and nine times. The sample holds other DNA sequences that translate to the same CDR3. V gene TRBV4-1 combines with J gene TRBJ1-1; no clear D gene. Trimming took off 0 bases at V and 6 bases at J, with 5 bases between the two ends. The CDR3 has 12 amino acids. Germline V gene lookup returns CDR1 MGHRA and CDR2 YSYEKL. The CDR3 loop is CASSQDSPEAFF. For the CDR3, the DNA is TGCGCCAGCAGCCAAGATTCCCCTGAAGCTTTCTTT.

The V and J genes are TRBV19 and TRBJ2-1, with D maybe TRBD2 (6 bases). The germline CDR1 and CDR2 sequences are LNHDA and SQIVND (reference sequence). CDR3 length: 15 amino acids. Trimming took off 6 bases at V and 2 bases at J, with 14 bases between the two ends. The CDR3 nucleotides are TGTGCCAGTAGCTTAACCGGGACTGCCTACAATGAGCAGTTCTTC. This encodes CASSLTGTAYNEQFF. Using reference TRBV19 and TRBJ2-1 for the parts outside the CDR3, the full variable domain is DGGITQSPKYLFRKEGQNVTLSCEQNLNHDAMYWYRQDPGQGLRLIYYSQIVNDFQKGDIAEGYSVSREKKESFPLTVTSAQKNPTAFYLCASSLTGTAYNEQFFGPGTRLTVL.

V usage is TRBV7-9 and J usage is TRBJ1-2, with D uncertain. The CDR3 contains 14 residues. With 2 bases removed from V and 7 bases from J, the gap between germline ends came to 14 bases. The germline V gene has CDR1 SEHNR and CDR2 FQNEAQ (reference sequence). The CDR3 DNA is TGTGCCAGCAGCTTATATCCCCCACCCGGTGGCTACACCTTC. This gives the protein CASSLYPPPGGYTF.

The V and J genes are TRBV28 and TRBJ2-3; no firm D call. Per the germline V gene, CDR1 is MDHEN and CDR2 is SYDVKM. CDR3 length: 14 residues. V was pared by 5 bases and J by 2 bases, with 11 bases between. The CDR3 bases are TGTGCCAGCAGTCCCCGAAAGTCCACAGATACGCAGTATTTT. As protein: CASSPRKSTDTQYF. The full variable domain, with the rest looked up from reference TRBV28 and TRBJ2-3, is DVKVTQSSRYLVKRTGEKVFLECVQDMDHENMFWYRQDPGLGLRLIYFSYDVKMKEKGDIPEGYSVSREKKERFSLILESASTNQTSMYLCASSPRKSTDTQYFGPGTRLTVL.

V is TRBV10-2 and J is TRBJ2-3; D perhaps matches TRBD2 (5 bases). This CDR3 has 13 residues. Trimming shortened V by 7 bases and J by 7 bases, and 15 bases separated the two germline ends. Germline CDR1 and CDR2: WSHSY and SAAADI. The CDR3 DNA sequence: TGCGCCAGCAAGGGTCCCCCCGGGAATACGCAGTATTTT. Its translation is CASKGPPGNTQYF.

Points on this clone: Additional DNA sequences in this sample encode the identical CDR3. V usage is TRBV29-1 and J usage is TRBJ2-1; D is perhaps TRBD2 (6 bases). This CDR3 contains 13 residues. V was clipped by 4 bases and J by 0 bases, with 7 bases between them. Germline CDR1 is SQVTM and CDR2 is ANQGSEA. The CDR3 region has the DNA TGCAGCGTTGCCGGGAGCTCCTACAATGAGCAGTTCTTC. Its translation is CSVAGSSYNEQFF.

This chain links TRBV19 with TRBJ1-1; D ambiguous. V was trimmed by 2 bases and J by 2 bases, leaving 9 bases between them. Germline-derived CDR1 and CDR2 are LNHDA and SQIVND (reference sequence). CDR3 length: 14 amino acids. CDR3 coding DNA: TGTGCCAGTAGTATACTCGCCGTAAACACTGAAGCTTTCTTT. Its protein is CASSILAVNTEAFF.

The chain combines TRBV28 with TRBJ2-7; TRBD2 matches 13 bases. The ends lost 5 bases at V and 1 base at J; junction bases unmatched: 8. The length of the CDR3 is 17 residues. CDR1 is MDHEN and CDR2 is SYDVKM in the germline V gene. CDR3 sequence: CASSGTSGIGRSYEQYF. In DNA, the CDR3 is TGTGCCAGCAGTGGGACTAGCGGGATCGGTCGGTCCTACGAGCAGTACTTC. Full variable domain (remainder filled in from reference TRBV28 and TRBJ2-7): DVKVTQSSRYLVKRTGEKVFLECVQDMDHENMFWYRQDPGLGLRLIYFSYDVKMKEKGDIPEGYSVSREKKERFSLILESASTNQTSMYLCASSGTSGIGRSYEQYFGPGTRLTVT.

The chain uses TRBV9 and TRBJ1-2, with a weak D call TRBD1 (6 bases). Trimming removed 0 bases at V and 6 bases at J, with 12 bases between. The germline gives CDR1 SGDLS, CDR2 YYNGEE. The CDR3 runs 14 residues. Here the CDR3 reads CASSVGGGFDGYTF. CDR3 bases: TGTGCCAGCAGCGTAGGTGGGGGCTTCGATGGCTACACCTTC.

The rearrangement joins TRBV27 to TRBJ1-2, with a possible D match to TRBD1 (5 bases). Per the germline V gene, CDR1 is MNHEY and CDR2 is SMNVEV (reference sequence). Trimming cost V 5 bases and J 5 bases, with 15 bases left between them. The CDR3 spans 14 residues. The CDR3 loop reads CASSPLKGPYGYTF. CDR3 bases: TGTGCCAGCAGTCCGCTTAAGGGGCCGTATGGCTACACCTTC.

A remark on this clone: The same CDR3 also results from other DNA sequences found in this sample. The chain joins TRBV9 to TRBJ2-7; D ambiguous. V was pared by 0 bases and J by 3 bases, with 7 bases between. This CDR3 spans 13 amino acids. Germline V lookup: CDR1 SGDLS, CDR2 YYNGEE. CDR3 nucleotide sequence: TGTGCCAGCAGCGTAGTCCCAGGCTACGAGCAGTACTTC. Its protein is CASSVVPGYEQYF.

CDR3 DNA: TGTGCCAGCAGTGATGAGACTAGCAACTACAATGAGCAGTTCTTC. Translating gives CASSDETSNYNEQFF. The V and J genes are TRBV27 and TRBJ2-1; 7 bases agree with TRBD2. Trimming removed 5 bases from V and 3 bases from J; junction bases left unmatched: 7. CDR3 length: 15 amino acids. CDR1 and CDR2 (germline): MNHEY, SMNVEV (reference sequence).

The rearrangement links TRBV27 to TRBJ1-2; no firm D call. The CDR3 covers 13 residues. Germline V CDR1 and CDR2: MNHEY, SMNVEV (reference sequence). Trimming cost V 5 bases and J 8 bases, with 15 bases left between them. CDR3 sequence reads: CASSPIPFVGYTF. For the CDR3, the DNA is TGTGCCAGCAGTCCTATCCCCTTTGTAGGCTACACCTTC.

The rearrangement uses TRBV11-2 and TRBJ2-2; TRBD2 might be the D (6 bases). This CDR3 has 18 amino acids. V was shortened by 4 bases and J by 4 bases, with 22 bases between the two germline ends. Germline CDR1 is SGHAT and CDR2 is FQNNGV. The CDR3 sequence: CASSSLPLRGNSTGELFF. The CDR3 DNA reads as TGTGCCAGCAGCTCCCTCCCGCTTCGGGGGAACAGCACCGGGGAGCTGTTTTTT. The full variable domain, in which reference TRBV11-2 and TRBJ2-2 provide the parts outside the CDR3, is EAGVAQSPRYKIIEKRQSVAFWCNPISGHATLYWYQQILGQGPKLLIQFQNNGVVDDSQLPKDRFSAERLKGVDSTLKIQPAKLEDSAVYLCASSSLPLRGNSTGELFFGEGSRLTVL.

The chain links TRBV12-5 to TRBJ1-5; a possible D gene is TRBD1 (5 bases). This CDR3 region has 12 residues. Germline loops: CDR1 LGHNT, CDR2 FRNRAP. Trimming pared 7 bases from V and 4 bases from J, leaving 8 bases between. This chain's CDR3 is CASAAGNQPQHF. CDR3 sequence (DNA): TGTGCTAGTGCCGCAGGGAATCAGCCCCAGCATTTT.

The V and J genes are TRBV2 and TRBJ2-7; no definite D call. Germline lookup yields CDR1 SNHLY and CDR2 FYNNEI. The V gene lost 1 base and the J gene lost 2 bases, with 6 bases spanning the gap. The CDR3 runs to 13 residues. CDR3 in DNA: TGTGCCAGCAGTGAAGTGTCAGCCTACGAGCAGTACTTC. This encodes CASSEVSAYEQYF.

The rearrangement links TRBV11-2 to TRBJ2-1; D is perhaps TRBD1 (6 bases). Germline V gives CDR1 SGHAT, CDR2 FQNNGV. The CDR3 is 14 residues long. V lost 2 bases to trimming and J lost 7 bases, with 12 bases between them. CDR3 region: CASSLYGGRNEQFF. The CDR3 DNA sequence: TGTGCCAGCAGCTTATATGGGGGCCGGAATGAGCAGTTCTTC.

The gene calls are TRBV2 and TRBJ2-7; D is unclear. The CDR3 is made up of 12 amino acids. Germline V gene data show CDR1 as SNHLY and CDR2 as FYNNEI. Trimming pared 4 bases from V and 4 bases from J, leaving 8 bases between. CDR3 bases: TGTGCCAGCAGTGGGGTCCGTTACGAGCAGTACTTC. Amino acid sequence: CASSGVRYEQYF. The complete variable domain, with remaining parts taken from reference TRBV2 and TRBJ2-7, reads EPEVTQTPSHQVTQMGQEVILRCVPISNHLYFYWYRQILGQKVEFLVSFYNNEISEKSEIFDDQFSVERPDGSNFTLKIRSTKLEDSAMYFCASSGVRYEQYFGPGTRLTVT.

A few counts support this clone. The V gene is TRBV15, the J gene TRBJ1-5, with a weak D call TRBD1 (6 bases). This CDR3 has 14 amino acids. The germline gives CDR1 LNHNV, CDR2 YYDKDF (reference sequence). With 5 bases removed from V and 5 bases from J, the gap between germline ends came to 13 bases. The DNA of the CDR3 is TGTGCCACCAGCGCAGGGAGGGGGGATCAGCCCCAGCATTTT. As protein: CATSAGRGDQPQHF.

This clone is a singleton in its sample. V gene TRBV28 combines with J gene TRBJ2-2; TRBD2 agrees at 9 bases. The CDR3 is made up of 14 amino acids. In germline, CDR1 is MDHEN, CDR2 SYDVKM. V trimming: 2 bases; J trimming: 9 bases; junction bases outside the gene matches: 4. CDR3 bases: TGTGCCAGCAGTTTACTAGCGGGAAGGTGGGAGCTGTTTTTT. It yields the protein CASSLLAGRWELFF.